Shown below are 16 T cell receptor beta chains from a single sample sequenced in a study of tumor-infiltrating lymphocytes in localized non-small cell lung cancer. TCRdb keeps only in-frame clones here, not all; method: immunoSEQ multiplex PCR. The table has under 25,000 clones, 50% to 70% seen once. The specimen sequenced was lung tumor tissue. Receptors originate from a human donor with non-small cell lung cancer.

This clone was detected only a few times. The chain links TRBV6-6 to TRBJ1-5, with D hard to call. The CDR3 sequence is 13 residues long. V lost 0 bases, J lost 5 bases, and 5 bases lay in between. Germline V gene data show CDR1 as MNHNY and CDR2 as SVGAGI (reference sequence). The CDR3, as DNA: TGTGCCAGCAGTTACTCCGGAGATCAGCCCCAGCATTTT. Amino acids: CASSYSGDQPQHF.

The rearrangement uses TRBV7-9 and TRBJ2-1, with D perhaps matching TRBD1 (6 bases). Germline CDR1 is SEHNR and CDR2 is FQNEAQ (reference sequence). V lost 5 bases and J 14 bases, leaving 16 bases between the germline ends. CDR3 length: 12 residues. For the CDR3, the DNA is TGTGCCAGCAGCATAGAGGACAGTCCGGAGTTCTTC. Its translation: CASSIEDSPEFF.

The V call is TRBV19, the J call TRBJ2-1; D gene unclear. Per the germline V gene, CDR1 is LNHDA and CDR2 is SQIVND (reference sequence). The CDR3 contains 13 residues. With 6 bases removed from V and 9 bases from J, the gap between germline ends came to 15 bases. The CDR3 region has the DNA TGTGCCAGTAGGGCCGGGTGGGTCGGTGAGCAGTTCTTC. Encoded protein: CASRAGWVGEQFF.

This chain links TRBV30 with TRBJ1-2; D is unresolved. The germline V and J ends were trimmed by 2 bases and 4 bases, with 5 bases remaining between them. The CDR3 is 11 residues long. Germline V gene lookup returns CDR1 GTSNPN and CDR2 SVGIG (reference sequence). In DNA, the CDR3 is TGTGCCTGGAGTCCCTCCTATGGCTACACCTTC. Translated: CAWSPSYGYTF.

CDR3 sequence reads: CASSLVGMNTEAFF. CDR3 nucleotides: TGTGCCAGCAGCCTGGTGGGGATGAACACTGAAGCTTTCTTT. The V and J genes are TRBV5-8 and TRBJ1-1; D gene uncertain. Germline V gene lookup returns CDR1 SGHTS and CDR2 YDEGEE. The CDR3 is 14 residues long. V gave up 4 bases and J gave up 0 bases, with 10 bases separating them. The full variable domain, with the rest looked up from reference TRBV5-8 and TRBJ1-1, is EAGVTQSPTHLIKTRGQQATLRCSPISGHTSVYWYQQALGLGLQFLLWYDEGEERNRGNFPPRFSGRQFPNYSSELNVNALELEDSALYLCASSLVGMNTEAFFGQGTRLTVV.

In this sample, this clone turned up a few times. J is TRBJ1-4 and V is TRBV30; a weak D match, TRBD1 (6 bases). V lost 0 bases and J lost 8, with 16 bases in between. The germline gives CDR1 GTSNPN, CDR2 SVGIG (reference sequence). This CDR3 comprises 15 residues. CDR3 coding DNA: TGTGCCTGGAGTGTACGAAGGACAGCGGGGGAAAAACTGTTTTTT. Protein: CAWSVRRTAGEKLFF.

The CDR3 region has the DNA TGTGCCAGCAAACCGGGACTAGCGGGAGGGATTCCGTTCTTC. Translation: CASKPGLAGGIPFF. The chain joins TRBV2 to TRBJ2-1, with 16 bases matching TRBD2. Germline V gives CDR1 SNHLY, CDR2 FYNNEI. The CDR3 is made up of 14 amino acids. V was clipped by 7 bases and J by 15 bases; unmatched bases: 9.

This chain joins TRBV7-3 and TRBJ2-3, with unresolved D. Per the germline V gene, CDR1 is SGHTA and CDR2 is FQGTGA. Deletions cut 5 bases from V and 3 bases from J, with 3 bases between. The CDR3 extends over 11 amino acids. DNA of the CDR3: TGTGCCAGCAGCAATACAGATACGCAGTATTTT. Translation gives CASSNTDTQYF.

This chain uses TRBV27 with TRBJ2-1; D call uncertain. The CDR3 sequence is 14 residues long. Germline loops: CDR1 MNHEY, CDR2 SMNVEV (reference sequence). The V and J ends lost 6 bases and 4 bases respectively, with 13 bases between them. CDR3: CASRGPTIYNEQFF. Written as DNA, the CDR3 is TGTGCCAGCAGGGGCCCAACCATTTACAATGAGCAGTTCTTC.

In DNA form, the CDR3 reads TGTGCCAGCAGCTTGGGGGACAGCCAAGAGACCCAGTACTTC. Translated: CASSLGDSQETQYF. The rearrangement uses TRBV5-4 and TRBJ2-5, with 7 bases identical to TRBD1. This CDR3 is built from 14 residues. V shed 0 bases and J 1 base; nucleotides not matched to a gene: 0. The V gene's germline CDR1 is SGHNT and CDR2 YYREEE (reference sequence).

The DNA of the CDR3 is TGTGCCAGCAGCGTAGGGCTCGGACAGGAGAGCTCCTACGAGCAGTACTTC. Its protein product is CASSVGLGQESSYEQYF. The rearrangement uses TRBV9 and TRBJ2-7; 7 bases fit TRBD1. The CDR3 length is 17 residues. Germline loops: CDR1 SGDLS, CDR2 YYNGEE. V was clipped by 0 bases and J by 0 bases; unmatched bases: 9.

The chain has TRBV5-1 and TRBJ2-5; D is unclear. CDR1 SGHRS and CDR2 YFSETQ come from the germline V gene. V was cut by 2 bases and J by 5 bases, with 19 bases left in between. CDR3 length: 16 amino acids. DNA for the CDR3: TGCGCCAGCAGCTTAGACCCCGGCCGACTGGGGGAGACCCAGTACTTC. This gives the protein CASSLDPGRLGETQYF.

The chain uses TRBV11-1 and TRBJ2-5; 9 bases are a match to TRBD1. The CDR3 is 15 residues long. V lost 5 bases, J lost 4 bases, and 8 bases stayed unmatched. Germline-derived CDR1 and CDR2 are SGHAT and FQDESV (reference sequence). The CDR3 DNA is TGTGCCAGCAGCACGGACAGGGGACAGGGAGAGACCCAGTACTTC. This encodes CASSTDRGQGETQYF.

This chain joins TRBV5-4 and TRBJ2-2; the D is unclear. The V end was cut by 4 bases, the J end by 7 bases, with 8 bases between. The CDR3 has 12 residues. Per germline, CDR1 SGHNT and CDR2 YYREEE (reference sequence). CDR3 DNA sequence: TGTGCCAGCAGCAAAAATCGCGGGGAGCTGTTTTTT. It is translated as CASSKNRGELFF.

The chain has TRBV10-3 and TRBJ2-1, with 8 bases that match TRBD1. The germline V gene has CDR1 ENHRY and CDR2 SYGVKD. V dropped 3 bases and J dropped 4; count of bases not matched to a gene: 14. This CDR3 contains 18 residues. CDR3 in amino acids: CAISEHLDRELIYNEQFF. CDR3 coding DNA: TGTGCCATCAGTGAACACCTGGACAGGGAACTAATTTACAATGAGCAGTTCTTC.

The rearrangement joins TRBV15 to TRBJ2-3, with no clear D. Between the trimmed V and J ends, which lost 5 bases and 2 bases, there was a span of 5 bases. The CDR3 is 12 residues long. Germline CDR1 reads LNHNV; CDR2 reads YYDKDF (reference sequence). In DNA, the CDR3 is TGTGCCACCAGCCCTAACACAGATACGCAGTATTTT. It specifies CATSPNTDTQYF.